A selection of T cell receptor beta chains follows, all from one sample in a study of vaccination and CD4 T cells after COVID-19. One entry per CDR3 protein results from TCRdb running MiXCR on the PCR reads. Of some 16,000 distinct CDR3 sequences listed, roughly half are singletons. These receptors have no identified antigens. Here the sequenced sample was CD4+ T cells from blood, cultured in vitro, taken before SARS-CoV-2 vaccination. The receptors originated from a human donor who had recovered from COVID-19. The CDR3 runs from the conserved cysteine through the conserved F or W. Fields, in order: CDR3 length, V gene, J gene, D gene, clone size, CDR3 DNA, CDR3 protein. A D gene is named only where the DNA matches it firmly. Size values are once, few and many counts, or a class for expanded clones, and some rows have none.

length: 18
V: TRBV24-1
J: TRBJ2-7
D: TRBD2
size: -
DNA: TGTGCCACCAGTGATTTTGTCGGGGGGGCAGGGAGCTCCTACGAGCAGTACTTC
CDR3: CATSDFVGGAGSSYEQYF

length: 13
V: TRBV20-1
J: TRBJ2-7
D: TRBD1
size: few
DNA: TGCAGTGCTAGAGCAGGGGGCCGATACGAGCAGTACTTC
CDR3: CSARAGGRYEQYF

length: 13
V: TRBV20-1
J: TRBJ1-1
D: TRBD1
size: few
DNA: TGCAGTGCTAGAGTCGACAGGGCGAATGAAGCTTTCTTT
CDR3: CSARVDRANEAFF

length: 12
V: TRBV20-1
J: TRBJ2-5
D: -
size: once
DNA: TGCAGTGCTACGCGAACGGGGGAGACCCAGTACTTC
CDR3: CSATRTGETQYF

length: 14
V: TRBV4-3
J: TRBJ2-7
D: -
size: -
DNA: TGCGCCAGCAGCCACGGGACGGGGGCGGGCGAGCAGTACTTC
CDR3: CASSHGTGAGEQYF

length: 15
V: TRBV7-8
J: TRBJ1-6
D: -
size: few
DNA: TGTGCCAGCAGCCGGGGCGGGACAAGGAATTCACCCCTCCACTTT
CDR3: CASSRGGTRNSPLHF

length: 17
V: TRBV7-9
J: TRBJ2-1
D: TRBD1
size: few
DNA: TGTGCCAGCAGCTTACCCTCCGACAGGGCGGGCTACAATGAGCAGTTCTTC
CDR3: CASSLPSDRAGYNEQFF

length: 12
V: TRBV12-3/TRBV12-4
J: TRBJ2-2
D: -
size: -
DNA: TGTGCCAGCAGTTTGAACACCGGGGAGCTGTTTTTT
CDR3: CASSLNTGELFF

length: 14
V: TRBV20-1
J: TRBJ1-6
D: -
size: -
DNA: TGCAGTGCTAGAGGATCGGTTGAGGGGTCACCCCTCCACTTT
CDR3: CSARGSVEGSPLHF

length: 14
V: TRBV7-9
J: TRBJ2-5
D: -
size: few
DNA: TGTGCCAGCAGCAGGGACTCCTACCAAGAGACCCAGTACTTC
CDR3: CASSRDSYQETQYF

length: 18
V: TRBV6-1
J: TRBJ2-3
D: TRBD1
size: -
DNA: TGTGCCAGCAGTGAAGCGCTCGGTGGACAGGGGAACACAGATACGCAGTATTTT
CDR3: CASSEALGGQGNTDTQYF

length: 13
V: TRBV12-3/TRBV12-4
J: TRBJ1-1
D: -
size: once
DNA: TGTGCCAGCGGGGCCGGATTGAACACTGAAGCTTTCTTT
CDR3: CASGAGLNTEAFF

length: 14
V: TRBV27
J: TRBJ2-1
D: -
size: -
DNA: TGTGCCAGCAGCCAAGGAGGGGCCTACAATGAGCAGTTCTTC
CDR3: CASSQGGAYNEQFF